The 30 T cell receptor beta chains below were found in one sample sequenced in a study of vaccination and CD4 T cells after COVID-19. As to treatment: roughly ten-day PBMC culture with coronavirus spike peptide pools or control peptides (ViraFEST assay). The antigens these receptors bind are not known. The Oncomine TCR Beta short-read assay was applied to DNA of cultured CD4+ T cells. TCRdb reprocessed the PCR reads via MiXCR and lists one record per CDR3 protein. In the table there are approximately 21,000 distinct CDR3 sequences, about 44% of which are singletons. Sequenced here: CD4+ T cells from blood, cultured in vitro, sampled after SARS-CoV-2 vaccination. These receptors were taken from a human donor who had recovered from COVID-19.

CDR3 in amino acids: CATSRSGSPETQYF. In DNA form, the CDR3 reads TGTGCCACCAGCAGGTCGGGGTCACCGGAGACCCAGTACTTC. This chain links TRBV15 with TRBJ2-5; a possible D gene is TRBD2 (5 bases). The CDR3 totals 14 residues. Germline V gene lookup returns CDR1 LNHNV and CDR2 YYDKDF (reference sequence). V lost 3 bases and J 5 bases, leaving 13 bases between the germline ends.

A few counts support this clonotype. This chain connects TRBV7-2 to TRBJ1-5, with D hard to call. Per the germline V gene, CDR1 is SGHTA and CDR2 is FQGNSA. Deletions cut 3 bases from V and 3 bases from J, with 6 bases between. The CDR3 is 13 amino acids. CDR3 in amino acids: CASSLEPNQPQHF. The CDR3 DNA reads TGTGCCAGCAGCTTGGAGCCCAATCAGCCCCAGCATTTT.

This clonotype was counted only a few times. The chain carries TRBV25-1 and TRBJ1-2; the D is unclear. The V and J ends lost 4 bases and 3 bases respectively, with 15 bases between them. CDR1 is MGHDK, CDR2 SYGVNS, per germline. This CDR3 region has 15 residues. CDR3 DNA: TGTGCCAGCAGTGGGTTTACAGCCTTCTACTATGGCTACACCTTC. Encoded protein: CASSGFTAFYYGYTF.

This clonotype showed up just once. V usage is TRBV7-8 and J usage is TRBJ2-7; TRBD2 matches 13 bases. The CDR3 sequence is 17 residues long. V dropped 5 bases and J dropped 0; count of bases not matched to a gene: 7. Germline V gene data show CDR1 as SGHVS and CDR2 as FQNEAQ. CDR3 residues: CASSPTSGGSTSYEQYF. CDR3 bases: TGTGCCAGCAGCCCGACTAGCGGGGGGTCTACCTCCTACGAGCAGTACTTC.

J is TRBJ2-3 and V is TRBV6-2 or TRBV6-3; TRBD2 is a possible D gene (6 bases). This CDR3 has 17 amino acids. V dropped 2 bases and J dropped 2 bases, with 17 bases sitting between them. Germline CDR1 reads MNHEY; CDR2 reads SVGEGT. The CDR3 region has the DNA TGTGCCAGCAGTTACCCGTTTTCAGCGGGTCACACAGATACGCAGTATTTT. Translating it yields CASSYPFSAGHTDTQYF.

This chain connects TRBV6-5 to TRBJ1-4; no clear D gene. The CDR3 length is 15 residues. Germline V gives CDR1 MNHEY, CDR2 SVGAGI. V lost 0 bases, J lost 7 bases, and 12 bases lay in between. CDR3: CASSYSIPAGEKLFF. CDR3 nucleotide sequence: TGTGCCAGCAGTTACTCGATTCCGGCGGGTGAAAAACTGTTTTTT.

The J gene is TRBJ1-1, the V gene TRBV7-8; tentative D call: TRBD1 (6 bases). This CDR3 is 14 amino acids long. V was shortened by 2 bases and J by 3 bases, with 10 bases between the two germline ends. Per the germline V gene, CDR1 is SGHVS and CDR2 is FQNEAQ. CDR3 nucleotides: TGTGCCAGCAGCTTAACAGGGAAGGACACTGAAGCTTTCTTT. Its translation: CASSLTGKDTEAFF.

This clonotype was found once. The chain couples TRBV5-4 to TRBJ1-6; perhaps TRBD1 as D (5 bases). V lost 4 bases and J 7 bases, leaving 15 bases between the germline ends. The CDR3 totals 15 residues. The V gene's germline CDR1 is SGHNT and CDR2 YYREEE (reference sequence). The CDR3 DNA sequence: TGTGCCAGCAGCGTTATCGGGACGGAGAATTCACCCCTCCACTTT. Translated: CASSVIGTENSPLHF. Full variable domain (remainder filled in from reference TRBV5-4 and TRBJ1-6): ETGVTQSPTHLIKTRGQQVTLRCSSQSGHNTVSWYQQALGQGPQFIFQYYREEENGRGNFPPRFSGLQFPNYSSELNVNALELDDSALYLCASSVIGTENSPLHFGNGTRLTVT.

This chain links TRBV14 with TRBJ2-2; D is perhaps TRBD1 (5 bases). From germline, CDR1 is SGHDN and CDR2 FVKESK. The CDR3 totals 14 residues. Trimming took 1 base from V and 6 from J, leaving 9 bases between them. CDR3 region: CASSQVGAPGELFF. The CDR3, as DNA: TGTGCCAGCAGCCAAGTAGGGGCCCCCGGGGAGCTGTTTTTT.

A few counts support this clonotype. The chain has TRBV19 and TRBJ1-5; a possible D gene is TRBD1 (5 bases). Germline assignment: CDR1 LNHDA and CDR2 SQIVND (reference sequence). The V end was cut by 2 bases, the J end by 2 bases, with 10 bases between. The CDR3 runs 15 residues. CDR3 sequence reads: CASSITRDGNQPQHF. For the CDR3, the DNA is TGTGCCAGTAGTATAACCAGGGATGGCAATCAGCCCCAGCATTTT.

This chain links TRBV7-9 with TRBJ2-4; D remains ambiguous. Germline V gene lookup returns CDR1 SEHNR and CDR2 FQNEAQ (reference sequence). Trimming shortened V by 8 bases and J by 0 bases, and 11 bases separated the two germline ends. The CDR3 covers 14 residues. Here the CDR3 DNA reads TGTGCCAGCTCCCGGGTACTAGCCAAAAACATTCAGTACTTC. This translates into CASSRVLAKNIQYF.

CDR3 sequence reads: CASSLGGPRNEQFF. The CDR3 DNA is TGTGCCAGCAGCTTGGGAGGGCCCCGGAATGAGCAGTTCTTC. This sequence joins TRBV6-1 and TRBJ2-1, with 7 bases aligning to TRBD2. The CDR3 has 14 amino acids. Per germline, CDR1 MNHNS and CDR2 SASEGT. The V and J ends lost 6 bases and 7 bases, in that order; junction bases with no gene match: 9.

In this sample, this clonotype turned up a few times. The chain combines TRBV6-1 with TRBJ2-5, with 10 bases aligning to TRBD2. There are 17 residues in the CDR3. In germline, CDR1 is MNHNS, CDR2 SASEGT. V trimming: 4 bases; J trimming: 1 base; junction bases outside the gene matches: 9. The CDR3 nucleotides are TGTGCCAGCAGTGTCAGCGGGGGGGCGGGGTCCCAAGAGACCCAGTACTTC. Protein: CASSVSGGAGSQETQYF.

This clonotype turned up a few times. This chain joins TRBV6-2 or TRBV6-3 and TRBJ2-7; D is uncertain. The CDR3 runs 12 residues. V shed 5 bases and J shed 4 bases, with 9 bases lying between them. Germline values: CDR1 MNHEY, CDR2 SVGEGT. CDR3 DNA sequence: TGTGCCAGCAGTCGGGTTGGGTACGAGCAGTACTTC. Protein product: CASSRVGYEQYF.

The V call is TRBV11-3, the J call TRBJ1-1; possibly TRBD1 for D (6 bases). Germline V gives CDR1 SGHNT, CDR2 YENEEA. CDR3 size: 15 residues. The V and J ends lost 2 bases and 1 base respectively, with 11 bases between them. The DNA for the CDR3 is TGTGCCAGCAGCTTAACGGGACAAAAGAACACTGAAGCTTTCTTT. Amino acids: CASSLTGQKNTEAFF.

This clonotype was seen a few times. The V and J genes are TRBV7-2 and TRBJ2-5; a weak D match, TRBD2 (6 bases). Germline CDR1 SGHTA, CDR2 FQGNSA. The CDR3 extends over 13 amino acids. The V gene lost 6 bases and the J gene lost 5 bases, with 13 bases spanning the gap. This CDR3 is CASRSWGEETQYF. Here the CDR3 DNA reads TGTGCCAGCAGGTCCTGGGGGGAGGAGACCCAGTACTTC.

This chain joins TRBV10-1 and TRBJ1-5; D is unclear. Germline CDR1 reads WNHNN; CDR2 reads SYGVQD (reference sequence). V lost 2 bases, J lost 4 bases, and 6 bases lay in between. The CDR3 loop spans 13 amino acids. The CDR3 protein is CASSEQRNQPQHF. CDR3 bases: TGCGCCAGCAGTGAGCAGAGAAATCAGCCCCAGCATTTT.

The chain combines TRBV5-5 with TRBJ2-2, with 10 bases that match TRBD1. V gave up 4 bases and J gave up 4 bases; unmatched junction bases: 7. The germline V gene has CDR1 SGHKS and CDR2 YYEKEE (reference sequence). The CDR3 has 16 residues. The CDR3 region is CASSLTGGAGTGELFF. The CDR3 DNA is TGTGCCAGCAGCCTGACAGGGGGCGCGGGCACCGGGGAGCTGTTTTTT.

In DNA, the CDR3 is TGTGCCAGTAGTGGGGATGTAGATACGCAGTATTTT. Protein: CASSGDVDTQYF. V is TRBV19 and J is TRBJ2-3; no clear D. This CDR3 comprises 12 residues. The V gene's germline CDR1 is LNHDA and CDR2 SQIVND (reference sequence). Trimming took off 5 bases at V and 5 bases at J, with 8 bases between the two ends.

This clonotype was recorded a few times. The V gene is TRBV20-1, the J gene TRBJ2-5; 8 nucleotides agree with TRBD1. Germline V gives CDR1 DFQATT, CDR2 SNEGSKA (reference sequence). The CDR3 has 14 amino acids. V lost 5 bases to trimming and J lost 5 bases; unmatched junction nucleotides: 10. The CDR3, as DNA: TGCAGTGCTTTGATGGACAGGGCGATGGAGACCCAGTACTTC. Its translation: CSALMDRAMETQYF.

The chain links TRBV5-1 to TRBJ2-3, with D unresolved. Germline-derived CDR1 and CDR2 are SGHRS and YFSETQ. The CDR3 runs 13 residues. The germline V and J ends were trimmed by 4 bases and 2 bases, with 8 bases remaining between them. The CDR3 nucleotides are TGCGCCAGCAGCGCCGACCCCACAGATACGCAGTATTTT. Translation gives CASSADPTDTQYF.

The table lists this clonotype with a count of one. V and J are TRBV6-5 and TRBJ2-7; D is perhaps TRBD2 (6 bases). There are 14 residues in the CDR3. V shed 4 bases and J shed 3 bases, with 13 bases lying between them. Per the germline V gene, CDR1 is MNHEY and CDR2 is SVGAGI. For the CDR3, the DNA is TGTGCCAGCAGTTTCTCGACCGGGGGCTACGAGCAGTACTTC. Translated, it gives CASSFSTGGYEQYF.

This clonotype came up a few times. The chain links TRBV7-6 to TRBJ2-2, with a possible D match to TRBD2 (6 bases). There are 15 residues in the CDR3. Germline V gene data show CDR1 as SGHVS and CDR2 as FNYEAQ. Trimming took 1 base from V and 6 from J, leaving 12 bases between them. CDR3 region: CASSLVVGGAGELFF. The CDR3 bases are TGTGCCAGCAGCTTAGTCGTTGGAGGGGCCGGGGAGCTGTTTTTT.

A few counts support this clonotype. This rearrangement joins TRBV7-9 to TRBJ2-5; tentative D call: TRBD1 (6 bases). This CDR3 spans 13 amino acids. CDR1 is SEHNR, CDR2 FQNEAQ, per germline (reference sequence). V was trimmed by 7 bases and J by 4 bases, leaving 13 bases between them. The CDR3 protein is CASTRGKIETQYF. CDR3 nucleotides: TGTGCCAGCACGAGGGGGAAAATAGAGACCCAGTACTTC.

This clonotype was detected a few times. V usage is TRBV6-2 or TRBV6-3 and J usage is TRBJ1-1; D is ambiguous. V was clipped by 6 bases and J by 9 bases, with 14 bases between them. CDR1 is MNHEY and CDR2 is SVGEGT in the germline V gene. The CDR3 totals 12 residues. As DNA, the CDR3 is TGTGCCAGCAGCCAGCTGGGAGGCCAAGCTTTCTTT. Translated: CASSQLGGQAFF.

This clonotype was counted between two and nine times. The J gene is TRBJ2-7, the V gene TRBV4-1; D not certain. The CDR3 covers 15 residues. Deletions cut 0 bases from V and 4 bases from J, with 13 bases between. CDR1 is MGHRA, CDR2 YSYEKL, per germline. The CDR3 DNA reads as TGCGCCAGCAGCCAAGATAGGTGGCAGAAGTACGAGCAGTACTTC. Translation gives CASSQDRWQKYEQYF.

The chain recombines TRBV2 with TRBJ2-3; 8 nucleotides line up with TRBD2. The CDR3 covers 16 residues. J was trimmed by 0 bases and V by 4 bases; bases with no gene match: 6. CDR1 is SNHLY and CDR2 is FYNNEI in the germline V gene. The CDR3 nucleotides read TGTGCCAGCAGTGGCGGAGCGGGAGCTAGCACAGATACGCAGTATTTT. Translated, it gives CASSGGAGASTDTQYF. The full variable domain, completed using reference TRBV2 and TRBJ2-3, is EPEVTQTPSHQVTQMGQEVILRCVPISNHLYFYWYRQILGQKVEFLVSFYNNEISEKSEIFDDQFSVERPDGSNFTLKIRSTKLEDSAMYFCASSGGAGASTDTQYFGPGTRLTVL.

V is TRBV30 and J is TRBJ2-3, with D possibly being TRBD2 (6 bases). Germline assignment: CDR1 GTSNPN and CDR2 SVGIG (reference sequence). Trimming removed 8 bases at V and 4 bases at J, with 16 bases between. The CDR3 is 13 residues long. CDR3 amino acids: CAMERRRADTQYF. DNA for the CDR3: TGTGCCATGGAGAGGCGGAGGGCAGATACGCAGTATTTT.

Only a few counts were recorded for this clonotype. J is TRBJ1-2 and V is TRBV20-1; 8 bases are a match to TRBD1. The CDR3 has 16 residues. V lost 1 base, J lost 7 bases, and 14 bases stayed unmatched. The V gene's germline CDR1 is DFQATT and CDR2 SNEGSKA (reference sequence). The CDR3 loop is CSARASPDRGGRGYTF. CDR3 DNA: TGCAGTGCTAGAGCCTCGCCCGACAGGGGAGGGCGTGGCTACACCTTC.

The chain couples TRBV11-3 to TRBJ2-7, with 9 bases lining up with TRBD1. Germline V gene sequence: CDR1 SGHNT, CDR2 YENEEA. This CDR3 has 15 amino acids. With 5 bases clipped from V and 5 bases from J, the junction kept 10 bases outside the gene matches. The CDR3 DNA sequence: TGTGCCAGCAGCCCAGGAGGGACAGGGAACCACGAGCAGTACTTC. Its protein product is CASSPGGTGNHEQYF.